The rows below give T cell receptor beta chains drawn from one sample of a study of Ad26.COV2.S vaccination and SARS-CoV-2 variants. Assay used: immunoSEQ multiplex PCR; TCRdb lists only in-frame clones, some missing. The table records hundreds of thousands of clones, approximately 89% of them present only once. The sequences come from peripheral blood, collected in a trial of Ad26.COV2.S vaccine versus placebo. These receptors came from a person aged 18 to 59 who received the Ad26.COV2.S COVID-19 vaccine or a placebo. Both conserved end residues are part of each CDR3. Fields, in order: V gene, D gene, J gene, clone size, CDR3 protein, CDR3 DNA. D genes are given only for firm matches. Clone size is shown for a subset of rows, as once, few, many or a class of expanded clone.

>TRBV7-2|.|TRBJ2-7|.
CASSLRFGTAGSEQYF
TGTGCCAGCAGCTTACGGTTCGGGACTGCGGGGAGCGAGCAGTACTTC
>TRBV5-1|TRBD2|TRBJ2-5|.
CASSLLAGATSYQETQYF
TGCGCCAGCAGCTTACTAGCGGGAGCCACCTCGTACCAAGAGACCCAGTACTTC
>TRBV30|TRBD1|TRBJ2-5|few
CAWSGQGRYETQYF
TGTGCCTGGAGTGGACAGGGGAGGTATGAGACCCAGTACTTC
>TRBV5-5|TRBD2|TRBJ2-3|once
CASSLGLARSDTQYF
TGTGCCAGCAGCCTAGGACTAGCACGATCAGATACGCAGTATTTT
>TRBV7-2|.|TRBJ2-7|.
CASSPDTYEQYF
TGTGCCAGCAGTCCGGACACCTACGAGCAGTACTTC
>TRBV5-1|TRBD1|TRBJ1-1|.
CASSYGTGGRQTEAFF
TGCGCCAGCAGCTACGGGACAGGGGGCCGGCAGACTGAAGCTTTCTTT
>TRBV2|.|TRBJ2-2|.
CASSERGASASDTGELFF
TGTGCCAGCAGTGAAAGGGGGGCTAGCGCCTCGGACACCGGGGAGCTGTTTTTT
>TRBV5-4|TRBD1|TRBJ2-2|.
CASSSPGQGDTGELFF
TGTGCCAGCAGCTCCCCGGGACAGGGGGACACCGGGGAGCTGTTTTTT
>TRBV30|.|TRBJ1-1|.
CAWSVTSFEAFF
TGTGCCTGGAGTGTGACCTCCTTTGAAGCTTTCTTT
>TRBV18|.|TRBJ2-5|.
CASSPGASETQYF
TGTGCCAGCTCACCAGGAGCTAGCGAGACCCAGTACTTC
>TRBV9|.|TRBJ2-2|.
CASSEGPGPIRDTGELFF
TGTGCCAGCAGCGAGGGGCCGGGTCCTATAAGGGACACCGGGGAGCTGTTTTTT
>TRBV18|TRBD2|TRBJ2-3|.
CASSPETLAGNTDTQYF
TGTGCCAGCTCACCCGAGACTTTAGCGGGGAACACAGATACGCAGTATTTT
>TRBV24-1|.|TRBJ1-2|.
CATSDGDWGYGYTF
TGTGCCACCAGTGATGGGGATTGGGGCTATGGCTACACCTTC
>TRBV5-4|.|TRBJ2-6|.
CASSLGRYSGANVLTF
TGTGCCAGCAGCTTGGGACGGTACTCTGGGGCCAACGTCCTGACTTTC
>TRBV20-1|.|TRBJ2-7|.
CSASNFLYEQYF
TGCAGTGCTAGTAATTTCCTCTACGAGCAGTACTTC
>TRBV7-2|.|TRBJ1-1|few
CASSVPGWNTEAFF
TGTGCCAGCAGCGTTCCGGGCTGGAACACTGAAGCTTTCTTT
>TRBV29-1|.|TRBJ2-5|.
CSVGGGAETQYF
TGCAGCGTTGGGGGAGGCGCGGAGACCCAGTACTTC
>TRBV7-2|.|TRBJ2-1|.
CASSLEARPGIESVF
TGTGCCAGCAGCTTAGAGGCTAGACCCGGGATTGAGTCAGTCTTC
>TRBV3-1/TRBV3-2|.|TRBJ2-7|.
CASSQVAPAYEQYF
TGTGCCAGCAGCCAAGTTGCCCCCGCCTACGAGCAGTACTTC
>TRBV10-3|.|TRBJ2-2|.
CAISEARPLGNTGELFF
TGTGCCATCAGTGAAGCCAGGCCCTTGGGGAACACCGGGGAGCTGTTTTTT
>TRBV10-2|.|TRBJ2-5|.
CASTWDWEETQYF
TGCGCCAGCACCTGGGACTGGGAGGAGACCCAGTACTTC
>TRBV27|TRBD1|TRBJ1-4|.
CASSLTGGSEKLFF
TGTGCCAGCAGTTTAACAGGGGGTAGTGAAAAACTGTTTTTT
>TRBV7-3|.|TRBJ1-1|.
CASSLAGNTEAFF
TGTGCCAGCAGCTTGGCCGGGAACACTGAAGCTTTCTTT
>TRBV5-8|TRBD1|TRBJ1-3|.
CASSLAYRGGNTIYF
TGTGCCAGCAGCTTGGCCTACAGGGGTGGAAACACCATATATTTT
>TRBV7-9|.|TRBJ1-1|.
CASSWDRSEAFF
TGTGCCAGCAGCTGGGATAGGAGTGAAGCTTTCTTT
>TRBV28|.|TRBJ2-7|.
CASSLSGYEQYF
TGTGCCAGCAGTTTATCGGGCTACGAGCAGTACTTC
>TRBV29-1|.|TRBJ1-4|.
CSAKMATGPNNEKLFF
TGCAGCGCTAAAATGGCGACTGGGCCCAATAATGAAAAACTGTTTTTT
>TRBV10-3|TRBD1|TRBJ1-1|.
CAVSQGAEDTEAFF
TGTGCCGTCTCGCAGGGGGCGGAGGACACTGAAGCTTTCTTT
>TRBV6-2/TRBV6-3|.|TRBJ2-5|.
CASSPLGPLQETQYF
TGTGCCAGCAGCCCCCTGGGACCGCTACAAGAGACCCAGTACTTC
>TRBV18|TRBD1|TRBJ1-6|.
CASSLGTGVRNSPLHF
TGTGCCAGCTCACTAGGGACAGGGGTTAGGAATTCACCCCTCCACTTT
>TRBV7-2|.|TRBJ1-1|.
CASSLNRDTEAFF
TGTGCCAGCAGCTTAAACAGGGACACTGAAGCTTTCTTT
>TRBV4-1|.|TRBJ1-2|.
CASSQADSSNYGYTF
TGCGCCAGCAGCCAGGCCGACAGTTCTAACTATGGCTACACCTTC
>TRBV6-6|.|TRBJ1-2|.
CASSPPRDGYGYTF
TGTGCCAGCAGCCCCCCGCGGGACGGCTATGGCTACACCTTC
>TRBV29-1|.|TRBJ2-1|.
CTIRDPRGNNEQFF
TGCACCATCCGGGACCCCCGAGGGAACAATGAGCAGTTCTTC
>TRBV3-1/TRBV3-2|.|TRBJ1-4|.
CASSQDWGRNEKLFF
TGTGCCAGCAGCCAAGATTGGGGGCGGAATGAAAAACTGTTTTTT
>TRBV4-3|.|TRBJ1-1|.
CASSLYTGNTEAFF
TGCGCCAGCAGCTTGTACACTGGGAACACTGAAGCTTTCTTT
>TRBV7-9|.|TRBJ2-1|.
CASSLGREQFF
TGTGCCAGCAGCTTAGGGCGAGAACAGTTCTTC
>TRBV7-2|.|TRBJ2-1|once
CASTFLAAGNNEQFF
TGTGCCAGCACATTCTTAGCGGCTGGAAACAATGAGCAGTTCTTC
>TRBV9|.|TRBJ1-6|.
CASSDRDRNSPLHF
TGTGCCAGCAGCGACAGAGATAGGAATTCACCCCTCCACTTT
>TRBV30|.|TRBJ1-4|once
CAYSIQTRRRGKLFF
TGTGCCTACTCCATTCAAACAAGGAGGAGAGGAAAACTGTTTTTT
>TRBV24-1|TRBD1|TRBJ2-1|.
CATSETGTGSYNEQFF
TGTGCCACCAGTGAGACCGGGACAGGCTCCTACAATGAGCAGTTCTTC
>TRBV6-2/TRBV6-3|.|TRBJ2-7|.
CASSFPSGTVYEQYF
TGTGCCAGCAGTTTCCCCTCCGGGACGGTCTACGAGCAGTACTTC
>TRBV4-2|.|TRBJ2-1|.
CASSRPIGGQFF
TGTGCCAGCAGCCGCCCGATTGGCGGGCAGTTCTTC
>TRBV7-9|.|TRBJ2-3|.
CASSFVSDTQYF
TGTGCCAGCAGCTTCGTGTCGGATACGCAGTATTTT
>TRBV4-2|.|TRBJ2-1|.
CASSQGGDYNEQFF
TGTGCCAGCAGCCAAGGTGGGGATTACAATGAGCAGTTCTTC
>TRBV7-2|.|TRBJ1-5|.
CASSFGSNQPQHF
TGTGCCAGCAGCTTTGGAAGTAATCAGCCCCAGCATTTT
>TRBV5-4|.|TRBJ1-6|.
CASSLERANSPLHF
TGTGCCAGCAGCTTGGAAAGGGCCAATTCACCCCTCCACTTT
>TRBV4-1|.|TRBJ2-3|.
CASAQGPVIDTQYF
TGCGCCAGCGCCCAGGGGCCTGTGATAGATACGCAGTATTTT
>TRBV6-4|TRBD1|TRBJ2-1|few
CASSDRLRQGGYNEQFF
TGTGCCAGCAGTGACCGCCTCAGACAGGGGGGTTACAATGAGCAGTTCTTC
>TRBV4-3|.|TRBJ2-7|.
CASSQDLFAITYEQYF
TGCGCCAGCAGCCAAGATTTGTTTGCAATAACCTACGAGCAGTACTTC
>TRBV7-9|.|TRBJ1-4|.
CASSLVRQDQEKLFF
TGTGCCAGCAGCTTAGTTCGACAGGACCAAGAAAAACTGTTTTTT
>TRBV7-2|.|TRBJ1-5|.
CASSFGHQPQHF
TGTGCCAGCAGCTTTGGTCATCAGCCCCAGCATTTT
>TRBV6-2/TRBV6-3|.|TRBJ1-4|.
CASSYWGGNEKLFF
TGTGCCAGCAGTTACTGGGGCGGGAATGAAAAACTGTTTTTT
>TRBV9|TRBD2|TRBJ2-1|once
CASSERGGLAVSSYNEQFF
TGTGCCAGCAGCGAGAGAGGAGGACTAGCGGTAAGCTCCTACAATGAGCAGTTCTTC
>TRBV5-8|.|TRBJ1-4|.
CASSFPGSANEKLFF
TGTGCCAGCAGCTTTCCAGGGTCGGCTAATGAAAAACTGTTTTTT
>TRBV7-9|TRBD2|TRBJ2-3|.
CASSPGLAGDTDTQYF
TGTGCCAGCAGCCCAGGACTAGCGGGGGACACAGATACGCAGTATTTT